These T cell receptor beta chains were read from a single sample in a study of blood T cell repertoires in COVID-19. Libraries were prepared by immunoSEQ multiplex PCR; TCRdb keeps only in-frame clonotypes and omits some of them. The data contain roughly 190,000 clones, about 85% of them singletons. The sequenced sample was peripheral blood. The receptors come from a man under 40 with acute or convalescent COVID-19. CDR3s include the opening cysteine and the closing phenylalanine or tryptophan. D genes are given only for firm matches. For some rows the clone size is stated as once, few or many, or as a class when expanded; others skip it.

D	J	size	V	DNA	CDR3
NA	TRBJ1-4	NA	TRBV5-5	TGTGCCAGCAGTGGGAGGGAGTGGGGAAAACTGTTTTTT	CASSGREWGKLFF
TRBD1	TRBJ1-6	NA	TRBV5-6	TGTGCCAGCAGCCCCTATGGGGACAGGGGACTCTCACCCCTCCACTTT	CASSPYGDRGLSPLHF
NA	TRBJ2-1	NA	TRBV3-1/TRBV3-2	TGTGCCAGCAGCCAAGAGTTTCTTCGGAGCCCGTCGAGACACAATGAGCAGTTCTTC	CASSQEFLRSPSRHNEQFF
NA	TRBJ1-1	NA	TRBV3-1/TRBV3-2	TGTGCCAGCAGCCAATTTGCAGGGGCGCCTATATCTGAAGCTTTCTTT	CASSQFAGAPISEAFF
TRBD2	TRBJ2-7	NA	TRBV7-2	TGTGCCAGCAGCGAGACTAGCGGGGGGCTGGAGCAGTACTTC	CASSETSGGLEQYF
NA	TRBJ2-1	NA	TRBV6-4	TGTGCCACCTACATTTTCGAGCGGTTGGAGTTAAATGTGAATGAGCAGTTCTTC	CATYIFERLELNVNEQFF
TRBD1	TRBJ1-2	NA	TRBV4-1	TGCGCCAGCAGCCAAGATTACAGGGGGGGGAAGTCTGGCTACACCTTC	CASSQDYRGGKSGYTF
NA	TRBJ1-2	NA	TRBV18	TGTGCCAGCTCACCCTACATATCAGGGGATGGCTACACCTTC	CASSPYISGDGYTF
NA	TRBJ1-6	NA	TRBV5-1	TGCGCCAGCGGCGCGGCAGGGTCGGATTCACCCCTCCACTTT	CASGAAGSDSPLHF
NA	TRBJ1-2	NA	TRBV20-1	TGCAGTGCCCCCCGTAGCTATGGCTACACCTTC	CSAPRSYGYTF
NA	TRBJ1-2	NA	TRBV12-5	TGTGCTAGTGGCCGGGACATCTATGGCTACACCTTC	CASGRDIYGYTF
NA	TRBJ1-1	NA	TRBV7-8	TGTGCCAGCAGCGGGTGGACAGAAAACACTGAAGCTTTCTTT	CASSGWTENTEAFF
NA	TRBJ2-5	NA	TRBV7-8	TGTGCCAGCAGCGCAAAACGCCGTTCGGGTGAGACCCAGTACTTC	CASSAKRRSGETQYF
TRBD2	TRBJ2-3	NA	TRBV4-2	TGTGCCAGCAGTAGGGGAGGGACGTCAGATACGCAGTATTTT	CASSRGGTSDTQYF
TRBD2	TRBJ2-7	once	TRBV5-8	TGTGCCAGCAGCTACACTAGCGGGGCCTACGAGCAGTACTTC	CASSYTSGAYEQYF
TRBD2	TRBJ2-1	NA	TRBV9	TGTGCCAGCAGCGCTTACGATTCTCTCCGATTACGACTAGCGGGAGGCAATGAGCAGTTCTTC	CASSAYDSLRLRLAGGNEQFF
NA	TRBJ1-3	NA	TRBV18	TGTGCCAGCTCACCAAATTCGGGAATCGGAAACACCATATATTTT	CASSPNSGIGNTIYF
NA	TRBJ2-7	once	TRBV27	TGTGCCAGCAGTAAGGGGGGGAGCTCCTACGAGCAGTACTTC	CASSKGGSSYEQYF
NA	TRBJ2-5	few	TRBV5-4	TGTGCCAGCAGCTTCGGGAGCAGGCCTGGGCAAGAGACCCAGTACTTC	CASSFGSRPGQETQYF
TRBD1	TRBJ2-7	once	TRBV2	TGTGCCAGCACGGGACAGAGCTCCTACGAGCAGTACTTC	CASTGQSSYEQYF
NA	TRBJ1-2	NA	TRBV6-1	TGTGCCAGCCGTGACAGTGTCTTTTATGGCTACACCTTC	CASRDSVFYGYTF
NA	TRBJ2-7	NA	TRBV6-5	TGTGCCAGCCCCCCGGGACCGGGGGCCTACGAGCAGTACTTC	CASPPGPGAYEQYF
NA	TRBJ2-2	few	TRBV19	TGTGCCAGTAGTATATTCGGGATGGGCGGGGAGCTGTTTTTT	CASSIFGMGGELFF
NA	TRBJ1-5	NA	TRBV7-9	TGTGCCAGCAGCCAGAATTCGGGGGGGGTCCGTCAGCCCCAGCATTTT	CASSQNSGGVRQPQHF
NA	TRBJ2-4	NA	TRBV28	TGTGCCAGCATCCCGAACATAGGACAGGGAGGGAGGAACATTCAGTACTTC	CASIPNIGQGGRNIQYF
TRBD1	TRBJ1-5	NA	TRBV19	TGTGCCAGTAGTATAGGTTCGCAGGGGGTTCAGCCCCAGCATTTT	CASSIGSQGVQPQHF
NA	TRBJ2-1	NA	TRBV5-1	TGCGCCAGCAGCTCGGCCGGGGAGTCGTTCAATGAGCAGTTCTTC	CASSSAGESFNEQFF
NA	TRBJ2-3	once	TRBV18	TGTGCCAGCTCACCGCCCCCCGCGGATACGCAGTATTTT	CASSPPPADTQYF
TRBD1	TRBJ2-1	NA	TRBV29-1	TGCAGCATTACCTCCGGGACAGGGGGAGGCAATGAGCAGTTCTTC	CSITSGTGGGNEQFF
NA	TRBJ2-3	NA	TRBV4-1	TGCGCCAGCAGCCGCGGATGGGGGGGACACACAGATACGCAGTATTTT	CASSRGWGGHTDTQYF
NA	TRBJ2-7	NA	TRBV30	TGTGCCTGGACTCCGGGATATACCTACGAGCAGTACTTC	CAWTPGYTYEQYF
NA	TRBJ1-5	NA	TRBV28	TGTGCCAGCAGTTTTCGTCAGCCCCAGCATTTT	CASSFRQPQHF
NA	TRBJ2-1	NA	TRBV2	TGTGCCAGCACCCGGGACTCCCCTTCCTACAATGAGCAGTTCTTC	CASTRDSPSYNEQFF
NA	TRBJ2-2	NA	TRBV12-5	TGTGCTAGTGGTTTGGCCGACACCGGGGAGCTGTTTTTT	CASGLADTGELFF
TRBD1	TRBJ2-7	NA	TRBV4-1	TGCGCCAGCAGCCAAGCAGGACAGGCCTACGAGCAGTACTTC	CASSQAGQAYEQYF
TRBD2	TRBJ2-3	few	TRBV4-2	TGTGCCAGCAGCAATAGCGGGGGGGCAGATACGCAGTATTTT	CASSNSGGADTQYF
NA	TRBJ2-2	NA	TRBV7-3	TGTGCCAGCGGCCCCCAGGGTCTGAACACCGGGGAGCTGTTTTTT	CASGPQGLNTGELFF
NA	TRBJ2-5	NA	TRBV5-1	TGCGCCAGCAGCCCCGGGACTGGGAAAGAGACCCAGTACTTC	CASSPGTGKETQYF
NA	TRBJ1-5	NA	TRBV30	TGTGCCTGGGGGGGTAGCGAAAGGCAGCCCCAGCATTTT	CAWGGSERQPQHF
NA	TRBJ2-7	NA	TRBV5-1	TGCGCCAGCAGCTTGACGGGGCAGGGGATCCAAACCTACGAGCAGTACTTC	CASSLTGQGIQTYEQYF
NA	TRBJ1-6	few	TRBV28	TGTGCCAGCAGTTTATTGCGGGACTCCTATAATTCACCCCTCCACTTT	CASSLLRDSYNSPLHF
NA	TRBJ2-1	NA	TRBV5-5	TGTGCCAGCAGCTTGGGATCCCCGAGCACTGAGCAGTTCTTC	CASSLGSPSTEQFF
NA	TRBJ1-1	NA	TRBV28	TGTGCCAGCAGCTACAGGGTTACTGAAGCTTTCTTT	CASSYRVTEAFF
TRBD1	TRBJ1-2	NA	TRBV6-5	TGTGCCAGCAGTAAGGACAGGGCCAGGGGCTACACCTTC	CASSKDRARGYTF
NA	TRBJ2-7	NA	TRBV18	TGTGCCAGCTCCTCCACTACAGGACGGTCCTACGAGCAGTACTTC	CASSSTTGRSYEQYF
TRBD1	TRBJ1-1	NA	TRBV3-1/TRBV3-2	TGTGCCACCACCCGGGGACAGGGCGAGGGTGAAGCTTTCTTT	CATTRGQGEGEAFF